Sequencing of this T cell receptor beta chain was carried out in a study of OX40 agonist ivuxolimab in advanced cancers. Repertoires were generated with immunoSEQ multiplex PCR, while TCRdb's copy carries only in-frame clones and drops some. The sample lists about 89,000 clones; more than 75% were seen once. Trimming shortened V by 3 bases and J by 7 bases, and 11 bases separated the two germline ends. The CDR3 sequence is 14 residues long. CDR1 is SGDLS, CDR2 YYNGEE, per germline. The source is an adult with an advanced solid tumor such as melanoma, head and neck, liver or kidney cancer. J is TRBJ1-6 and V is TRBV9; weak D call: TRBD1 (5 bases). The sample here was CD4+ or CD8+ T cells sorted from blood, taken in a trial of the OX40 agonist ivuxolimab. CDR3 sequence (DNA): TGTGCCAGCAGCGCCGGGACTGCGAATTCACCCCTCCACTTT. This translates into CASSAGTANSPLHF. Based on the CDR3 plus reference TRBV9 and TRBJ1-6, the full variable domain is DSGVTQTPKHLITATGQRVTLRCSPRSGDLSVYWYQQSLDQGLQFLIQYYNGEERAKGNILERFSAQQFPDLHSELNLSSLELGDSALYFCASSAGTANSPLHFGNGTRLTVT.